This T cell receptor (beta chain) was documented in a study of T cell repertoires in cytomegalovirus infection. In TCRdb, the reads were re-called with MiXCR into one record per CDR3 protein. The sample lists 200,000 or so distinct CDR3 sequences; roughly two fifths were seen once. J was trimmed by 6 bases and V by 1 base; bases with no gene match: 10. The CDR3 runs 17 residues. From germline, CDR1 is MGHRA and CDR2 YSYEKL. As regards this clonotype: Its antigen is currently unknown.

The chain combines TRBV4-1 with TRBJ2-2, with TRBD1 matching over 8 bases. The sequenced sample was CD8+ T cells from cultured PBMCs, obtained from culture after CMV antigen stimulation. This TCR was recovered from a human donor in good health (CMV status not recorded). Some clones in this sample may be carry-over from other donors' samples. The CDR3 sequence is CASSQARGLFEAGELFF. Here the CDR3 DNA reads TGCGCCAGCAGCCAAGCCAGGGGGCTGTTCGAGGCCGGGGAGCTGTTTTTT.